This T cell receptor beta chain comes out of a study of graft-versus-host responses after intestinal transplantation. Study overall: The whole recipient group had anti-thymocyte globulin induction followed by tacrolimus and steroids for around three years.

Sequenced by immunoSEQ multiplex PCR; TCRdb stores in-frame clones only, minus some. The sample records tens of thousands of clones, 80% to 95% being singletons. V was clipped by 4 bases and J by 7 bases, with 14 bases between them. The CDR3 sequence is 15 residues long. Germline assignment: CDR1 LNHDA and CDR2 SQIVND (reference sequence). Whole-study results and caveats: GvH clones detected in recipient marrow included some appearing first in ileum or blood.

A note on this clone: Its antigen is still unknown.

Post-transplant marrow was drawn from the posterior iliac crest or another site. This sample comprised bone marrow, obtained around 720 days after intestinal transplantation. This clonotype was sampled from a human patient who received an intestinal transplant, so some T cells may come from the graft donor. The rearrangement uses TRBV19 and TRBJ1-6; D might be TRBD1 (6 bases). As DNA, the CDR3 is TGTGCCAGTAGTAGTCAGGGGAACTCCAATTCACCCCTCCACTTT. It specifies CASSSQGNSNSPLHF.